This T cell receptor beta chain is drawn from a study of vaccination effects on CD4 cells after COVID-19. Study context: A couple of convalescent patients each provided a sample, at 16 days and at one week before vaccination.

This clone has just a few counts. What it recognizes is unknown. CDR3 length: 14 residues. Germline V CDR1 and CDR2: KGHSH, LQKENI. V shed 3 bases, J shed 4 bases, and the junction held 5 bases outside the gene matches. Profiled with immunoSEQ multiplex PCR; TCRdb holds only in-frame clones, not every one. The sample has roughly 30,000 clones, 72% seen once. Whole-study results and caveats: Convalescents' post-vaccination spike-reactive clones were chiefly new, vaccine-induced ones. Among infection- and vaccine-induced clones, marked clonal contraction occurred late after vaccination.

With the ViraFEST assay, the study expanded antigen-specific CD4+ T cells using viral peptide pools, then sequenced them. Cultured cells yielded isolated CD4+ T cells after less than 11 days. Confirmation by PCR established that the person had SARS-CoV-2 infection between March and December 2020. A half-volume exchange with IL-2 medium occurred on days 3 and 7. The chain links TRBV18 to TRBJ2-7, with 8 bases fitting TRBD2. The sequence came from a human donor who had a prior SARS-CoV-2 infection. The sample here was CD4+ T cells from PBMCs cultured with a peptide pool, taken before COVID-19 vaccination. This CDR3 is CASSPGLVGYEQYF. CDR3 in DNA: TGTGCCAGCTCACCGGGACTAGTCGGTTACGAGCAGTACTTC. Using reference TRBV18 and TRBJ2-7 for the parts outside the CDR3, the full variable domain is NAGVMQNPRHLVRRRGQEARLRCSPMKGHSHVYWYRQLPEEGLKFMVYLQKENIIDESGMPKERFSAEFPKEGPSILRIQQVVRGDSAAYFCASSPGLVGYEQYFGPGTRLTVT.